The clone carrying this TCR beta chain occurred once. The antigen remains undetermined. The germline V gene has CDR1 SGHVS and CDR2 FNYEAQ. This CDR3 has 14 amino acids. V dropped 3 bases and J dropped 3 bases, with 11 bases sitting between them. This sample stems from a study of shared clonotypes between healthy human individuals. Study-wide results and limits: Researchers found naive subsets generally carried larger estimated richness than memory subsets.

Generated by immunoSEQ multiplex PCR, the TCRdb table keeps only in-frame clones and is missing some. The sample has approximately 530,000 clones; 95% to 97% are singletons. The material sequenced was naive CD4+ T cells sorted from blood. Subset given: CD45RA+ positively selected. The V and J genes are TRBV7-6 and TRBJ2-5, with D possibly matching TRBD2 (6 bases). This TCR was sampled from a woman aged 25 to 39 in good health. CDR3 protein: CASSLGSGEETQYF. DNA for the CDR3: TGTGCCAGCAGCTTGGGGTCGGGAGAAGAGACCCAGTACTTC.